One TCR beta chain is described in this entry. These data belong to a study of blood T cell repertoires in COVID-19. CDR3 length: 15 amino acids. Trimming shortened V by 3 bases and J by 0 bases, and 9 bases separated the two germline ends. From germline, CDR1 is WNHNN and CDR2 SYGVQD (reference sequence). Here immunoSEQ multiplex PCR was the method, and the copy in TCRdb shows in-frame clones only, minus some. Here the sample spans 360,000 or so clones, 89% being singletons. V usage is TRBV10-1 and J usage is TRBJ1-5, with no clear D. The specimen sequenced was PBMCs or T cells enriched from blood (not recorded which). The receptor was derived from a woman aged 25 to 39 who had recovered from COVID-19. The CDR3 reads CASSDRQTSNQPQHF. DNA for the CDR3: TGCGCCAGCAGTGACAGGCAGACTAGCAATCAGCCCCAGCATTTT.